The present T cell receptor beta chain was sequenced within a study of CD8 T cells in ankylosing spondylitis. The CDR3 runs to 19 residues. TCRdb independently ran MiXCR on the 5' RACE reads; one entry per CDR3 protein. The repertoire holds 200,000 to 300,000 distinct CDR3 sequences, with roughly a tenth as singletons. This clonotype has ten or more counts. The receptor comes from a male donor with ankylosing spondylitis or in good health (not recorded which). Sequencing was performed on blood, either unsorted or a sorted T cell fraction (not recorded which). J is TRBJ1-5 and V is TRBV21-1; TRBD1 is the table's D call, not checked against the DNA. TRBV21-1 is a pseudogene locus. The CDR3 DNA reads TGTGCCAGCAGCAATTTTGGGGGGACAGGTGAATCGGGCAATCAGCCCCAGCATTTT. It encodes CASSNFGGTGESGNQPQHF.